The text below deals with one T cell receptor beta chain. The antigen is not known. The sample originates from a study of T cell responses to AZD1222 COVID-19 vaccine. Per germline, CDR1 MGHRA and CDR2 YSYEKL. This CDR3 is 17 amino acids long. V gave up 2 bases and J gave up 5 bases; unmatched junction bases: 14. Regarding the study as a whole: Close to half of all spike-specific TCRs reportedly target regions of the variants that are unmutated.

Sequencing was performed with immunoSEQ multiplex PCR; in TCRdb, only in-frame clones are kept and a portion is missing. The repertoire holds just over 80,000 clones, with 75% to 90% as singletons. Specimen: peripheral blood, collected on day 0 of AZD1222 vaccination. V is TRBV4-1 and J is TRBJ1-1; 7 bases are shared with TRBD1. This TCR was sampled from an adult in good health. CDR3 DNA sequence: TGCGCCAGCAGCCAACCAAGACAGGGCTGGGGGGAAACTGAAGCTTTCTTT. As protein: CASSQPRQGWGETEAFF.